This note documents a single T cell receptor beta chain sequence. This clonotype turned up a few times. Its antigen remains undetermined. No base qualities exist here, and no much larger clone lies one base off it. Genomic DNA served as template for TCR beta VDJ combination and CDR3 sequence profiling. An Illumina HiSeq 2000 was the platform used for TCR repertoire sequencing. The original methods were these. Repertoires were assessed using TRBV/TRBJ rearrangement plots, CDR3 size and DJ length profiles, and Simpson's diversity index. The most abundant DNA sequence in the deep sequencing data was taken as the immunodominant clone. CDR3 amino acid sequences were checked for sharing across subjects and were also compared against the VDJdb database and published repertoires. Clones were called with MiXCR by TCRdb after fastp trimmed the public reads at Q25, and only in-frame beta chains were retained. CDR3 protein sequences are deduplicated, and each keeps its most common genes and DNA. None of the V and J calls come from the authors' own analysis; TCRdb made them. In all, the sample holds just over 450,000 distinct CDR3 sequences, and over 25% of those were seen once. The ten largest clones capture roughly 0.8% of the sample.

Patients chosen for sequencing had shown expansion of CD8+CD57+ cells by flow cytometry. Every patient had a diagnosis of severe acquired aplastic anemia based on International Study of Aplastic Anemia and Agranulocytosis and Camitta criteria. At the time blood was sampled, none of the patients had received any therapy. In this study, sorted CD4+ and CD8+ T cells from the blood of healthy subjects and of severe aplastic anemia patients had their TCR repertoires deep-sequenced. Patients were enrolled under clinicaltrials.gov protocols 00001620, 01623167, 00001397, 00071045, 00081523 and 00961064 in the USA. Ficoll-Paque density gradient centrifugation was used to isolate peripheral blood mononuclear cells. Before DNA was extracted, CD4+ and CD8+ T cells were sorted using either FACS or magnetic beads. The data stem from a study of CD8+CD57+ T cells in acquired aplastic anemia (dated by TCRdb to 2016 to 2018). A note on the overall study: On average, sorted CD4+ and CD8+ cells yielded around 3.5 ug of extracted DNA, with a range of roughly 0.18 to 30 ug. CD8+CD57+ expansion was defined as a frequency above the mean frequency observed in healthy subjects.

Broader findings and caveats from the paper: Twenty-nine CD8+ CDR3 sequences were found in both patients and controls but appeared to be highly expressed in patients and within the immunodominant clones of the patients. CD8+ Simpson's diversity did not differ significantly between patients and healthy controls (P=0.060).

Germline trimming amounts to 4 bases on V and 6 bases on J, with 8 as the count of junction bases outside the gene matches. Its CDR3 holds 16 amino acids, cysteine through phenylalanine. Only the CDR3 region is kept as DNA, spanning 48 bases read in frame from base 1. CDR1 and CDR2, per the germline V gene, are SGDLS and YYNGEE. Sequencing was carried out using sorted CD4+, CD8+, or CD8+CD57+ T cells (not recorded which) from PBMCs. Recombination joined TRBV9 with TRBJ2-1; 12 bases in between match TRBD2. The sequence was collected from a human donor with aplastic anemia. The sequenced DNA: TGTGCCAGCAGCCCGAGACTAGCGGGAGATGGCAATGAGCAGTTCTTC. Translated, it reads CASSPRLAGDGNEQFF.